The 25 T cell receptor beta chains listed next were all sequenced from one sample in a study of technical replicates of blood from several donors. The method was immunoSEQ multiplex PCR; TCRdb's version includes in-frame clones alone and lacks a portion of them. The sample contains just over 75,000 clones, 85% to 95% of which appear only once. Material: T cells isolated from PBMCs. The receptors were sampled from a human donor in good health.

This chain uses TRBV28 with TRBJ1-2; 7 bases are shared with TRBD1. With 6 bases clipped from V and 3 bases from J, the junction kept 10 bases outside the gene matches. The CDR3 loop spans 15 amino acids. In germline, CDR1 is MDHEN, CDR2 SYDVKM. CDR3 residues: CASRIETGDYYGYTF. DNA for the CDR3: TGTGCCAGCAGGATTGAAACAGGGGATTACTATGGCTACACCTTC.

J is TRBJ1-1 and V is TRBV5-5, with 11 bases that match TRBD1. V lost 4 bases, J lost 5 bases, and 10 bases stayed unmatched. CDR3 length: 16 amino acids. CDR1 and CDR2 from the germline V gene are SGHKS and YYEKEE (reference sequence). The CDR3 DNA follows: TGTGCCAGCAGCCCAATTGGACAGGGGGCGCTTACTGAAGCTTTCTTT. This codes for CASSPIGQGALTEAFF.

The CDR3: CASSFRRGYEQYF. In DNA form, the CDR3 reads TGCGCCAGCAGCTTCAGGCGGGGGTACGAGCAGTACTTC. The J gene is TRBJ2-7, the V gene TRBV5-1; 7 nucleotides line up with TRBD2. The CDR3 covers 13 residues. Germline trimming cut 2 bases from V and 4 bases from J; bases unmatched to any gene: 3. CDR1 SGHRS and CDR2 YFSETQ come from the germline V gene.

The chain carries TRBV13 and TRBJ1-1; D remains unclear. V lost 2 bases, J lost 2 bases, and 9 bases lay in between. This CDR3 contains 14 residues. Germline CDR1 reads PRHDT; CDR2 reads FYEKMQ (reference sequence). The CDR3 region has the DNA TGTGCCAGCAGCTTACCGACAAACAACACTGAAGCTTTCTTT. It translates to CASSLPTNNTEAFF.

V and J are TRBV4-1 and TRBJ1-2; the match to TRBD1 covers 9 bases. CDR3 length equals 14 residues. The V gene end was trimmed by 4 bases and the J gene end by 6 bases; junction bases not matched to a gene: 6. CDR1 and CDR2 (germline): MGHRA, YSYEKL. CDR3 coding DNA: TGCGCCAGCAGCCGGGACAGGGTATTACATGGCTACACCTTC. It translates to CASSRDRVLHGYTF.

This CDR3 is CASTDRNYNEQFF. CDR3 sequence (DNA): TGTGCCAGCACAGACAGGAACTACAATGAGCAGTTCTTC. This chain joins TRBV27 and TRBJ2-1; maybe TRBD1 (6 bases). The CDR3 is 13 residues long. With 7 bases removed from V and 3 bases from J, the gap between germline ends came to 10 bases. CDR1 and CDR2 from the germline V gene are MNHEY and SMNVEV (reference sequence).

The chain links TRBV7-2 to TRBJ1-5, with TRBD1 matching over 11 bases. J lost 7 bases, V lost 5 bases, and 7 bases had no gene match. The CDR3 consists of 15 residues. CDR1 and CDR2 from the germline V gene are SGHTA and FQGNSA. The CDR3 spells CASSPGQGARQPQHF. The CDR3 coding sequence is TGTGCCAGCAGCCCCGGACAGGGGGCAAGGCAGCCCCAGCATTTT.

This clone has just one count. This chain connects TRBV6-4 to TRBJ2-7, with a possible D match to TRBD2 (6 bases). V was shortened by 5 bases and J by 4 bases, with 12 bases between the two germline ends. The CDR3 length is 13 residues. The germline V gene encodes CDR1 MRHNA and CDR2 SNTAGT. CDR3 DNA: TGTGCCAGCAGTCGGGAGTCTTGGTACGAGCAGTACTTC. Protein: CASSRESWYEQYF.

The rearrangement joins TRBV27 to TRBJ2-7; 10 bases match TRBD2. Trimming cost V 5 bases and J 4 bases; bases outside gene matches: 11. Germline loops: CDR1 MNHEY, CDR2 SMNVEV (reference sequence). CDR3 size: 16 residues. The CDR3: CASSPPLAGERYEQYF. CDR3 nucleotides: TGTGCCAGCAGTCCACCCCTAGCGGGAGAGCGTTACGAGCAGTACTTC.

The chain links TRBV5-1 to TRBJ1-3; D is perhaps TRBD1 (6 bases). The CDR3 contains 16 residues. Germline V gene data show CDR1 as SGHRS and CDR2 as YFSETQ. The germline V and J ends were trimmed by 3 bases and 2 bases, with 15 bases remaining between them. The CDR3 DNA reads as TGCGCCAGCAGCTCAGCTGGACAGACCGCTGGAAACACCATATATTTT. It translates to CASSSAGQTAGNTIYF.

For the CDR3, the DNA is TGTGCCAGTAGTTTGTGGCTCAATCAGCCCCAGCATTTT. Protein sequence: CASSLWLNQPQHF. The chain links TRBV19 to TRBJ1-5; no clear D gene. Germline assignment: CDR1 LNHDA and CDR2 SQIVND (reference sequence). The CDR3 covers 13 residues. V was trimmed by 5 bases and J by 3 bases, leaving 8 bases between them.

This rearrangement joins TRBV27 to TRBJ1-2, with 8 nucleotides matching TRBD1. Trimming took 5 bases from V and 5 from J; bases not matched to a gene: 7. The CDR3 totals 14 residues. Germline-derived CDR1 and CDR2 are MNHEY and SMNVEV (reference sequence). DNA for the CDR3: TGTGCCAGCAGTCCAACAGGGGGACCATATGGCTACACCTTC. Residues: CASSPTGGPYGYTF.

The J gene is TRBJ2-7, the V gene TRBV9; 9 nucleotides match TRBD2. Losses at the gene ends were 5 bases for V and 3 bases for J; bases not matched to a gene: 6. The CDR3 runs 14 residues. Germline loops: CDR1 SGDLS, CDR2 YYNGEE. In DNA, the CDR3 is TGTGCCAGCAGTCTTAGCGGGAGTGGCTACGAGCAGTACTTC. It specifies CASSLSGSGYEQYF. The entire variable domain, with the rest obtained from reference TRBV9 and TRBJ2-7, is as follows: DSGVTQTPKHLITATGQRVTLRCSPRSGDLSVYWYQQSLDQGLQFLIQYYNGEERAKGNILERFSAQQFPDLHSELNLSSLELGDSALYFCASSLSGSGYEQYFGPGTRLTVT.

V is TRBV6-5 and J is TRBJ2-7, with D possibly TRBD1 on 6 matching bases. Germline CDR1 MNHEY, CDR2 SVGAGI. V was trimmed by 2 bases and J by 6 bases, leaving 11 bases between them. The CDR3 is 13 residues long. As DNA, the CDR3 is TGTGCCAGCAGTTACCAGGGGATAGGCGAGCAGTACTTC. It codes for CASSYQGIGEQYF.

The genes are TRBV2 and TRBJ1-2; TRBD1 agrees at 9 bases. Trimming cost V 10 bases and J 4 bases; bases outside gene matches: 10. The CDR3 is made up of 14 amino acids. Germline lookup yields CDR1 SNHLY and CDR2 FYNNEI. CDR3 loop: CATKGTGSIYGYTF. The CDR3, as DNA: TGTGCCACCAAGGGGACAGGGTCTATCTATGGCTACACCTTC.

The V call is TRBV18, the J call TRBJ1-5; 11 bases are a match to TRBD1. V shed 5 bases and J 6 bases; nucleotides not matched to a gene: 9. Germline V gene lookup returns CDR1 KGHSH and CDR2 LQKENI. This CDR3 spans 16 amino acids. CDR3 coding DNA: TGTGCCAGCTCAGCAGGACAGGGGGCCTCCATTCAGCCCCAGCATTTT. It specifies CASSAGQGASIQPQHF.

The chain recombines TRBV7-2 with TRBJ2-5; 11 positions agree with TRBD2. Germline V gene sequence: CDR1 SGHTA, CDR2 FQGNSA. The length of the CDR3 is 16 residues. V gave up 4 bases and J gave up 3 bases; unmatched junction bases: 7. The CDR3 here is CASSSPGLAAEETQYF. Here the CDR3 DNA reads TGTGCCAGCAGCTCTCCGGGACTAGCGGCTGAAGAGACCCAGTACTTC.

The gene calls are TRBV4-1 and TRBJ2-1; TRBD2 matches at 8 bases. The CDR3 runs to 16 residues. Per germline, CDR1 MGHRA and CDR2 YSYEKL. The ends lost 0 bases at V and 8 bases at J; junction bases unmatched: 9. The chain's CDR3 is CASSQDPSGSLYEQFF. The DNA for the CDR3 is TGCGCCAGCAGCCAAGATCCCAGCGGGAGCCTGTATGAGCAGTTCTTC.

The V and J genes are TRBV9 and TRBJ2-1, with 9 bases lining up with TRBD2. V shed 4 bases, J shed 4 bases, and the junction held 9 bases outside the gene matches. Germline CDR1 is SGDLS and CDR2 is YYNGEE. CDR3 length: 16 amino acids. CDR3 in amino acids: CASSTIGTSPYNEQFF. CDR3 bases: TGTGCCAGCAGCACTATCGGGACTAGCCCATACAATGAGCAGTTCTTC.

The chain has TRBV18 and TRBJ2-7, with TRBD1 as a possible D gene (6 bases). Trimming removed 3 bases at V and 4 bases at J, with 13 bases between. The CDR3 totals 14 residues. The germline gives CDR1 KGHSH, CDR2 LQKENI. CDR3 loop: CASSPETGMYEQYF. Here the CDR3 DNA reads TGTGCCAGCTCACCGGAAACAGGGATGTACGAGCAGTACTTC.

The chain has TRBV7-3 and TRBJ1-1, with D possibly being TRBD1 (6 bases). Germline-derived CDR1 and CDR2 are SGHTA and FQGTGA. This CDR3 region has 15 residues. Trimming cost V 3 bases and J 1 base, with 12 bases left between them. Here the CDR3 DNA reads TGTGCCAGCAGCTTCCCCGGGGACAAGAACACTGAAGCTTTCTTT. Its translation is CASSFPGDKNTEAFF.

The chain has TRBV28 and TRBJ2-1, with D possibly matching TRBD1 (5 bases). Germline values: CDR1 MDHEN, CDR2 SYDVKM. CDR3 size: 16 residues. V lost 10 bases to trimming and J lost 7 bases, with 26 bases between them. The CDR3 DNA sequence: TGTGCCACCGTGTCCAAATCCAGGGCCTGGCGGAATGAGCAGTTCTTC. Translation gives CATVSKSRAWRNEQFF.

The chain uses TRBV7-3 and TRBJ1-1; TRBD1 matches 8 bases. The J segment lost 4 bases and the V segment lost 2 bases, leaving 3 bases of the junction unmatched. The CDR3 runs to 14 residues. CDR1 is SGHTA and CDR2 is FQGTGA in the germline V gene. The CDR3 reads CASSLQGASTEAFF. The CDR3 nucleotides read TGTGCCAGCAGCTTACAGGGGGCGTCCACTGAAGCTTTCTTT. The whole variable domain, remainder taken from reference TRBV7-3 and TRBJ1-1, is GAGVSQTPSNKVTEKGKYVELRCDPISGHTALYWYRQSLGQGPEFLIYFQGTGAADDSGLPNDRFFAVRPEGSVSTLKIQRTERGDSAVYLCASSLQGASTEAFFGQGTRLTVV.

The CDR3 loop reads CASSFSQEETQYF. The CDR3 region has the DNA TGTGCCAGCAGCTTTTCGCAGGAAGAGACCCAGTACTTC. The rearrangement uses TRBV5-6 and TRBJ2-5; unclear D gene. The germline gives CDR1 SGHDT, CDR2 YYEEEE. V was cut by 2 bases and J by 3 bases, with 8 bases left in between. The CDR3 consists of 13 residues.

The chain joins TRBV7-7 to TRBJ2-3; D call uncertain. The CDR3 has 15 amino acids. Germline V gene data show CDR1 as SSHAT and CDR2 as FNYEAQ (reference sequence). Trimming stripped 2 bases from V and 2 bases from J, with 11 bases between. DNA of the CDR3: TGTGCCAGCAGCTTACGAGCGAGCTCCACAGATACGCAGTATTTT. Translation gives CASSLRASSTDTQYF.